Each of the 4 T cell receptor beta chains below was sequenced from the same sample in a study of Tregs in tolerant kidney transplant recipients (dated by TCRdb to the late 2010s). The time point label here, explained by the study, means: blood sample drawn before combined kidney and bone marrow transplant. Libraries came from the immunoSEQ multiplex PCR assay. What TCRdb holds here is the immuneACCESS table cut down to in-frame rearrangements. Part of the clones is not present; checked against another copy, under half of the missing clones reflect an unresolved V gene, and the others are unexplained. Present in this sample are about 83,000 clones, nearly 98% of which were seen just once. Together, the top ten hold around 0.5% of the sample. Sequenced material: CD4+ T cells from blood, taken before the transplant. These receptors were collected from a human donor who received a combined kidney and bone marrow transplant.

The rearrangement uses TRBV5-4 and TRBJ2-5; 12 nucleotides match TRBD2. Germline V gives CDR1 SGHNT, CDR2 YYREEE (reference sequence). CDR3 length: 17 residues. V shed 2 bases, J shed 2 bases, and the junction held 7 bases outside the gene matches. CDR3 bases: TGTGCCAGCAGCTTAAGGACTAGCGGGGATAATCAAGAGACCCAGTACTTC. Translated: CASSLRTSGDNQETQYF.

CDR3 nucleotides: TGCGCCAGCAGCCAAGGATGGAGGAGCAATCAGCCCCAGCATTTT. Its protein product is CASSQGWRSNQPQHF. The chain carries TRBV4-3 and TRBJ1-5; D unresolved. The germline gives CDR1 LGHNA, CDR2 YSLEER. The ends were cut back, 1 base at V and 1 base at J, with 8 bases in the middle. This CDR3 is 15 amino acids long.

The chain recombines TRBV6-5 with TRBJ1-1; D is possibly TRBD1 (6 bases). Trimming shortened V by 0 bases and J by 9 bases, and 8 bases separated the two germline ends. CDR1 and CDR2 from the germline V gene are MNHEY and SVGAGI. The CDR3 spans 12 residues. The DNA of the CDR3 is TGTGCCAGCAGTTACTCGGGACAAAAAGCTTTCTTT. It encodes CASSYSGQKAFF.

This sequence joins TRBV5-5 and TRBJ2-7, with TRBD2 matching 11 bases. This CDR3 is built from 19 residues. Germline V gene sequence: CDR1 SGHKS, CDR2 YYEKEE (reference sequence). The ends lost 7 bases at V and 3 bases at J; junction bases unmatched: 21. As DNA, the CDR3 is TGTGCCAGCTCCCGATTAAATTACCTAGCGGGAGGTCTCAACTACGAGCAGTACTTC. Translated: CASSRLNYLAGGLNYEQYF.